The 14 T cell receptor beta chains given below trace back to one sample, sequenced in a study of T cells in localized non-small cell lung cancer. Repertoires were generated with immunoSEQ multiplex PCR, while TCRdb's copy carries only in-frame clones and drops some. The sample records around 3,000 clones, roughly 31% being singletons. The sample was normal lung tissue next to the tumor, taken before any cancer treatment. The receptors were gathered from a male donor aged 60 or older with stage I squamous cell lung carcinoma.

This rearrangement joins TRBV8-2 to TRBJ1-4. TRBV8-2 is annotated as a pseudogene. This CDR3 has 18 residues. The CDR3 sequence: CASSASGVPTALGEKLFF. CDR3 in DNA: TGTGCCAGCAGTGCCTCCGGGGTACCCACCGCGCTAGGGGAAAAACTGTTTTTT.

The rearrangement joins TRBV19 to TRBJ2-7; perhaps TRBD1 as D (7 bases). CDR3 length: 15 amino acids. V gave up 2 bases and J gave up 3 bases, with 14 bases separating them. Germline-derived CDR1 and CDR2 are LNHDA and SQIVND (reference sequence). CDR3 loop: CASSILRGVGYEQYF. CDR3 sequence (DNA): TGTGCCAGTAGTATACTCAGGGGGGTCGGCTACGAGCAGTACTTC.

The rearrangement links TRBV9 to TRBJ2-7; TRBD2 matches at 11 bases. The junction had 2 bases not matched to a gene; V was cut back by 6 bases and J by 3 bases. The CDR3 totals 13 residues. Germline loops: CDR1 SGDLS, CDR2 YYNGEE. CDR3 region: CASTGTSGYEQYF. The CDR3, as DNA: TGTGCCAGCACCGGGACTAGCGGCTACGAGCAGTACTTC. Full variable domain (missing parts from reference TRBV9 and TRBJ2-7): DSGVTQTPKHLITATGQRVTLRCSPRSGDLSVYWYQQSLDQGLQFLIQYYNGEERAKGNILERFSAQQFPDLHSELNLSSLELGDSALYFCASTGTSGYEQYFGPGTRLTVT.

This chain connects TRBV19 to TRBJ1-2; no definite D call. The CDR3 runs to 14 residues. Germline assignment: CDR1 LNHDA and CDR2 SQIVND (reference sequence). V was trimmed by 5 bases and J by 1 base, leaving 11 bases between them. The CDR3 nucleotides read TGTGCCAGTAGTCCGGACGGGAATAACTATGGCTACACCTTC. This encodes CASSPDGNNYGYTF.

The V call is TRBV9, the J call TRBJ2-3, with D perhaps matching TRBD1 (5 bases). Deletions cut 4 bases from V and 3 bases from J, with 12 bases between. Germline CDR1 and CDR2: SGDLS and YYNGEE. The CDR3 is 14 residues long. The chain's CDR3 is CASSLEGETDTQYF. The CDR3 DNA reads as TGTGCCAGCAGCTTAGAAGGGGAAACAGATACGCAGTATTTT.

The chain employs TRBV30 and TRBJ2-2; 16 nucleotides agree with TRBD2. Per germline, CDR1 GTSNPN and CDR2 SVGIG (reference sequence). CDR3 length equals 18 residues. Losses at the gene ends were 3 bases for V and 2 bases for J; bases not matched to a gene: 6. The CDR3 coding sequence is TGTGCCTGGAGGCTAGGGACTAGCGGGGGGGCAAACACCGGGGAGCTGTTTTTT. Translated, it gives CAWRLGTSGGANTGELFF.

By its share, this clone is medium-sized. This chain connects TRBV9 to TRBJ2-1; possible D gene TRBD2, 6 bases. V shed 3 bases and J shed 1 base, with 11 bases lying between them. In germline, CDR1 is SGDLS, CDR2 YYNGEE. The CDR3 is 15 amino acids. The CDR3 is CASSESGQSYNEQFF. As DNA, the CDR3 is TGTGCCAGCAGCGAAAGCGGGCAATCCTACAATGAGCAGTTCTTC.

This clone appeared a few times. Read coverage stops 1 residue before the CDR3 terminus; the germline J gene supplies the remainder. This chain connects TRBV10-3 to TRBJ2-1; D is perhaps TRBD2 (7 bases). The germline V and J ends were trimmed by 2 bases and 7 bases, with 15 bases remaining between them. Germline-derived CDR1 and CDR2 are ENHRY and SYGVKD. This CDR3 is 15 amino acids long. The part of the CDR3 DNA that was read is TGTGCCATCAGTGAGCGGGGGGCCAATTTGAATGAGCAGTTC. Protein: CAISERGANLNEQF. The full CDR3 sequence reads CAISERGANLNEQFF.

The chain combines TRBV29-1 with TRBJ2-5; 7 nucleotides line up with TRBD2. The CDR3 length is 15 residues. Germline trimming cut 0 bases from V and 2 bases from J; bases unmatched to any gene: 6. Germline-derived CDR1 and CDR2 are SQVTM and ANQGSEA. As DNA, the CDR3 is TGCAGCGTTGAAGAGGGGGGAGGGTTTCAAGAGACCCAGTACTTC. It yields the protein CSVEEGGGFQETQYF.

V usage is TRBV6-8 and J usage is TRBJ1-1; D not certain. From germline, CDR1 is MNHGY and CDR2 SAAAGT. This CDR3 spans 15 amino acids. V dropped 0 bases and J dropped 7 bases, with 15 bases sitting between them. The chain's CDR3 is CASSYSTQAGGEAFF. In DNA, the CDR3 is TGTGCCAGCAGTTACTCTACGCAGGCGGGAGGTGAAGCTTTCTTT.

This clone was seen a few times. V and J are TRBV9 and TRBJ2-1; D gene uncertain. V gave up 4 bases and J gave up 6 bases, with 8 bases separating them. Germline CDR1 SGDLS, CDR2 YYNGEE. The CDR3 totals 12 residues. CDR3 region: CASSKAPNEQFF. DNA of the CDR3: TGTGCCAGCAGCAAAGCTCCCAATGAGCAGTTCTTC.

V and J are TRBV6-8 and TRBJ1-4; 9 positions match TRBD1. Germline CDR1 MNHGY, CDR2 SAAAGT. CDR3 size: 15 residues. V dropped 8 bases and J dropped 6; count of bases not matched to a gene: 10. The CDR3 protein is CASLALDRGYEKLFF. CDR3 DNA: TGTGCCAGCCTCGCCCTCGACAGGGGGTATGAAAAACTGTTTTTT.

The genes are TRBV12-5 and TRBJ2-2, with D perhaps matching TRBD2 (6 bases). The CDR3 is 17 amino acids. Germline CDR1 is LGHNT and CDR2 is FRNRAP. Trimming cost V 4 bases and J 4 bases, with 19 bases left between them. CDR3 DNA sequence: TGTGCTAGTGGTTCCCCCTCTAGCGAGTTAACCACCGGGGAGCTGTTTTTT. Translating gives CASGSPSSELTTGELFF.

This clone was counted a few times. The CDR3 protein is CASSPEQAGNTGELFF. DNA of the CDR3: TGTGCCAGCTCACCAGAACAAGCGGGGAACACCGGGGAGCTGTTTTTT. The genes are TRBV18 and TRBJ2-2, with D possibly TRBD2 on 6 matching bases. The CDR3 has 16 amino acids. V gave up 2 bases and J gave up 1 base, with 11 bases separating them. CDR1 is KGHSH and CDR2 is LQKENI in the germline V gene.